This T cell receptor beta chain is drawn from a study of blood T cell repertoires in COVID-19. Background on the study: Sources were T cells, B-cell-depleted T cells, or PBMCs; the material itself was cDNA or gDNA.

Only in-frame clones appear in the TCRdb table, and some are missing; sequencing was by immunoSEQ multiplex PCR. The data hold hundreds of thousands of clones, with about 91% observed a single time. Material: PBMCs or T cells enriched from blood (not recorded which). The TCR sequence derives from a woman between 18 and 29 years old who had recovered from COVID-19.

CDR3 loop: CASSAVGRQIDSVYTF. In DNA form, the CDR3 reads TGTGCCAGCAGTGCGGTTGGTCGACAGATCGATTCTGTCTACACCTTC. The chain links TRBV2 to TRBJ1-2; possibly TRBD1 for D (5 bases). Germline V CDR1 and CDR2: SNHLY, FYNNEI. The V and J ends lost 4 bases and 10 bases respectively, with 25 bases between them. The CDR3 length is 16 residues.